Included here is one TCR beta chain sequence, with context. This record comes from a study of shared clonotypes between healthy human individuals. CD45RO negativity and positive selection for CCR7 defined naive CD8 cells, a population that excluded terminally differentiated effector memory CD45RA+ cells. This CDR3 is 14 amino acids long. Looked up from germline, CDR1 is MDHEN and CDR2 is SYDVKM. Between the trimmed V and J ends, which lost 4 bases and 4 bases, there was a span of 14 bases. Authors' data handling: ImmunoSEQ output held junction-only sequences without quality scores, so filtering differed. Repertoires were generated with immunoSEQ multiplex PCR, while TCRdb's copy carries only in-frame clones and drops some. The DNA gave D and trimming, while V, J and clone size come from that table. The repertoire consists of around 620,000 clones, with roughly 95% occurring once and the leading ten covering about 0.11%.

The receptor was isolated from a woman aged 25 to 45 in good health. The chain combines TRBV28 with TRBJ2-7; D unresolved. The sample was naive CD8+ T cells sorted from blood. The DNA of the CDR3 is TGTGCCAGCAGTTCCCCCCCCCGTTTGTACGAGCAGTACTTC. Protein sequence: CASSSPPRLYEQYF. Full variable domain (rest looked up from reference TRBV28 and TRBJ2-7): DVKVTQSSRYLVKRTGEKVFLECVQDMDHENMFWYRQDPGLGLRLIYFSYDVKMKEKGDIPEGYSVSREKKERFSLILESASTNQTSMYLCASSSPPRLYEQYFGPGTRLTVT.